This T cell receptor (beta chain) stems from a study of glioma-infiltrating T cells. Study outcomes and limitations: Above-expected tissue-blood divergence occurred in all gliomas, most in low-grade ones.

Using RNA template, CDR3s of TCR alpha and beta were amplified with iRepertoire arm-PCR. TCRdb itself ran the multiplex PCR reads through MiXCR, one entry per CDR3 protein. The sample has under 150,000 distinct CDR3 sequences, around 40% seen once. Details on this clonotype: No antigen is known for it.

Germline values: CDR1 ENHRY, CDR2 SYGVKD. The CDR3 covers 15 residues. Trimming cost V 6 bases and J 0 bases; bases outside gene matches: 5. This sequence originates from a human donor with low-grade glioma or glioblastoma, undergoing nonglioma brain surgery, or in good health (not recorded which). Source material: glioma tissue, nonneoplastic brain tissue, or PBMCs (not recorded which). The genes are TRBV10-3 and TRBJ2-1; 7 positions match TRBD2. Here the CDR3 reads CAISRAGNSYNEQFF. The CDR3 region has the DNA TGTGCCATCAGCCGAGCGGGAAACTCCTACAATGAGCAGTTCTTC.